One sample yielded the 23 T cell receptor beta chains listed below, sequenced in a study of human CD4 T cells and Enterobacteriaceae. The data were produced by immunoSEQ multiplex PCR, yet TCRdb's version contains in-frame clones alone and is incomplete. Among around 26,000 clones listed, roughly 80% were seen once. All CD4+ cells other than CD45RA+CCR7+CD95- naive cells were sorted as memory, over 98% pure. Sequencing used memory CD4+ T cells from blood. The receptors come from a human donor in good health.

The V call is TRBV6-5, the J call TRBJ1-5; D remains unclear. The CDR3 extends over 15 amino acids. From germline, CDR1 is MNHEY and CDR2 SVGAGI. With 0 bases removed from V and 1 base from J, the gap between germline ends came to 7 bases. For the CDR3, the DNA is TGTGCCAGCAGTTACTCGTCTAACAGCAATCAGCCCCAGCATTTT. Translated: CASSYSSNSNQPQHF.

The rearrangement joins TRBV6-1 to TRBJ1-6; 8 bases agree with TRBD1. This CDR3 is 16 amino acids long. Germline CDR1 MNHNS, CDR2 SASEGT. The ends lost 4 bases at V and 5 bases at J; junction bases unmatched: 7. Written as DNA, the CDR3 is TGTGCCAGCAGTGCGTGGCAGGGGGCTGATAATTCACCCCTCCACTTT. Its protein product is CASSAWQGADNSPLHF.

The chain employs TRBV5-1 and TRBJ2-7; D ambiguous. CDR3 size: 14 residues. The V end lost 0 bases, the J end lost 4 bases, and 11 bases lay between the germline ends. Per germline, CDR1 SGHRS and CDR2 YFSETQ. CDR3 nucleotides: TGCGCCAGCAGCTTGGCGGCCAGCCCTTACGAGCAGTACTTC. This sequence encodes CASSLAASPYEQYF.

The chain recombines TRBV4-1 with TRBJ1-1, with D possibly matching TRBD1 (6 bases). Between the trimmed V and J ends, which lost 4 bases and 3 bases, there was a span of 18 bases. The CDR3 length is 16 residues. CDR1 is MGHRA and CDR2 is YSYEKL in the germline V gene. Written as DNA, the CDR3 is TGCGCCAGCAGCCCCTCCCGCGGGGGCGGGGACACTGAAGCTTTCTTT. It codes for CASSPSRGGGDTEAFF.

The gene calls are TRBV5-6 and TRBJ2-3; TRBD2 matches 11 bases. CDR3 length: 16 residues. Germline loops: CDR1 SGHDT, CDR2 YYEEEE. V was clipped by 1 base and J by 4 bases; unmatched bases: 5. CDR3 bases: TGTGCCAGCAGCTTGCGTAGCGGGGGGGCAGCAGATACGCAGTATTTT. Protein product: CASSLRSGGAADTQYF.

The chain combines TRBV6-6 with TRBJ2-2, with D possibly being TRBD1 (6 bases). Trimming cost V 7 bases and J 4 bases, with 10 bases left between them. The CDR3 totals 13 residues. Germline CDR1 MNHNY, CDR2 SVGAGI (reference sequence). Here the CDR3 reads CASIDRSTGELFF. DNA of the CDR3: TGTGCCAGCATCGACAGGTCCACCGGGGAGCTGTTTTTT.

The rearrangement links TRBV27 to TRBJ1-1; TRBD1 agrees at 9 bases. V was pared by 6 bases and J by 3 bases, with 11 bases of the junction left unmatched. Germline CDR1 MNHEY, CDR2 SMNVEV (reference sequence). CDR3 length: 16 residues. In nucleotides, the CDR3 is TGTGCCAGCAGACCCGGGACAGGGAGGACGCACACTGAAGCTTTCTTT. It specifies CASRPGTGRTHTEAFF.

The genes are TRBV19 and TRBJ1-1; D not certain. Trimming removed 5 bases at V and 0 bases at J, with 13 bases between. Germline V CDR1 and CDR2: LNHDA, SQIVND (reference sequence). This CDR3 contains 15 residues. The CDR3 sequence is CASSFEGSMNTEAFF. CDR3 nucleotide sequence: TGTGCCAGTAGTTTCGAGGGTTCCATGAACACTGAAGCTTTCTTT.

The V call is TRBV5-1, the J call TRBJ2-1, with D unresolved. In germline, CDR1 is SGHRS, CDR2 YFSETQ. The ends were cut back, 3 bases at V and 5 bases at J, with 9 bases in the middle. This CDR3 is built from 13 residues. CDR3 region: CASSSQWNNEQFF. The CDR3, as DNA: TGCGCCAGCAGCTCTCAGTGGAACAATGAGCAGTTCTTC.

The chain is built from TRBV2 and TRBJ1-5; 10 nucleotides line up with TRBD1. Germline lookup yields CDR1 SNHLY and CDR2 FYNNEI. There are 16 residues in the CDR3. With 1 base clipped from V and 4 bases from J, the junction kept 4 bases outside the gene matches. For the CDR3, the DNA is TGTGCCAGCAGTGAAGGGACAGGGGGAGGGAATCAGCCCCAGCATTTT. Its protein product is CASSEGTGGGNQPQHF.

The chain combines TRBV19 with TRBJ2-1; 7 bases line up with TRBD1. J lost 9 bases, V lost 5 bases, and 25 bases had no gene match. Looked up from germline, CDR1 is LNHDA and CDR2 is SQIVND (reference sequence). The CDR3 extends over 19 amino acids. The CDR3, as DNA: TGTGCCAGTAGTGCCACAGGGGAAAGGTCCACGGGGCCCCGCCGTGAGCAGTTCTTC. This gives the protein CASSATGERSTGPRREQFF.

The J gene is TRBJ1-2, the V gene TRBV15; D ambiguous. The CDR3 covers 12 residues. Germline V gives CDR1 LNHNV, CDR2 YYDKDF (reference sequence). V lost 1 base and J 7 bases, leaving 7 bases between the germline ends. The CDR3 sequence: CATSRAFGGYTF. The CDR3 DNA reads TGTGCCACCAGCAGAGCTTTCGGTGGCTACACCTTC.

The V gene is TRBV27, the J gene TRBJ2-1; 7 nucleotides line up with TRBD2. The trim removed 5 bases at V and 4 bases at J, leaving 5 bases unmatched. The CDR3 length is 14 residues. Germline V gene lookup returns CDR1 MNHEY and CDR2 SMNVEV (reference sequence). CDR3 bases: TGTGCCAGCAGTGGGACTACCTATTACAATGAGCAGTTCTTC. Protein product: CASSGTTYYNEQFF.

The chain joins TRBV2 to TRBJ1-5; tentative D call: TRBD1 (5 bases). V was pared by 4 bases and J by 4 bases, with 14 bases between. The CDR3 extends over 15 amino acids. The germline V gene has CDR1 SNHLY and CDR2 FYNNEI. The CDR3 DNA reads as TGTGCCAGCAGTGGGACATCCCAATATAATCAGCCCCAGCATTTT. This encodes CASSGTSQYNQPQHF.

The chain recombines TRBV5-5 with TRBJ2-7; D is undetermined. There are 13 residues in the CDR3. The V gene lost 0 bases and the J gene lost 3 bases, with 7 bases spanning the gap. CDR1 SGHKS and CDR2 YYEKEE come from the germline V gene (reference sequence). The CDR3 protein is CASSLEGNYEQYF. CDR3 bases: TGTGCCAGCAGCTTGGAGGGTAACTACGAGCAGTACTTC.

This clone was observed a single time. This chain uses TRBV9 with TRBJ1-3; no clear D. The germline V and J ends were trimmed by 2 bases and 0 bases, with 12 bases remaining between them. Germline-derived CDR1 and CDR2 are SGDLS and YYNGEE. This CDR3 comprises 16 residues. The CDR3 reads CASSVGYPYSGNTIYF. CDR3 DNA sequence: TGTGCCAGCAGCGTGGGGTATCCCTACTCTGGAAACACCATATATTTT.

The chain employs TRBV28 and TRBJ2-7, with D unresolved. The CDR3 runs 13 residues. Trimming stripped 4 bases from V and 2 bases from J, with 9 bases between. Germline V lookup: CDR1 MDHEN, CDR2 SYDVKM. The CDR3 reads CASSYPGPYEQYF. CDR3 in DNA: TGTGCCAGCAGTTATCCGGGCCCCTACGAGCAGTACTTC.

V usage is TRBV19 and J usage is TRBJ2-4; D gene unclear. The CDR3 totals 17 residues. Trimming took off 1 base at V and 0 bases at J, with 13 bases between the two ends. The germline V gene has CDR1 LNHDA and CDR2 SQIVND (reference sequence). CDR3 amino acids: CASSIGLTLLAKNIQYF. The CDR3 bases are TGTGCCAGTAGTATAGGGTTAACGCTACTAGCCAAAAACATTCAGTACTTC.

V and J are TRBV6-4 and TRBJ1-2, with D uncertain. The CDR3 contains 15 residues. Germline lookup yields CDR1 MRHNA and CDR2 SNTAGT. V lost 0 bases and J 8 bases, leaving 16 bases between the germline ends. In nucleotides, the CDR3 is TGTGCCAGCAGTGACTCAACGGGCCCAACCTTGGGCTACACCTTC. Its translation is CASSDSTGPTLGYTF.

The chain carries TRBV6-1 and TRBJ2-1; 8 nucleotides line up with TRBD2. CDR3 length equals 14 residues. V shed 8 bases and J 7 bases; nucleotides not matched to a gene: 10. In germline, CDR1 is MNHNS, CDR2 SASEGT. CDR3 residues: CASDLPGLVNEQFF. CDR3 in DNA: TGTGCCAGCGACCTGCCGGGACTAGTAAATGAGCAGTTCTTC.

V is TRBV6-5 and J is TRBJ1-1; TRBD1 agrees at 8 bases. This CDR3 spans 14 amino acids. J lost 5 bases, V lost 6 bases, and 8 bases had no gene match. Looked up from germline, CDR1 is MNHEY and CDR2 is SVGAGI. In DNA, the CDR3 is TGTGCCAGCAGGCGTCGGACAGGGTGGACTGAAGCTTTCTTT. It specifies CASRRRTGWTEAFF.

V and J are TRBV10-3 and TRBJ2-7; D is unresolved. The V gene lost 2 bases and the J gene lost 5 bases, with 13 bases spanning the gap. The CDR3 is 14 amino acids. Per the germline V gene, CDR1 is ENHRY and CDR2 is SYGVKD. CDR3 DNA sequence: TGTGCCATCAGTGAGAATAGTGGGATAGACGAGCAGTACTTC. Its translation: CAISENSGIDEQYF.

This chain links TRBV27 with TRBJ1-6; 7 nucleotides align to TRBD1. The CDR3 has 15 residues. The germline gives CDR1 MNHEY, CDR2 SMNVEV (reference sequence). The V and J ends lost 2 bases and 7 bases, in that order; junction bases with no gene match: 5. In DNA, the CDR3 is TGTGCCAGCAGTTTAGTTTCAGGGGGAAATTCACCCCTCCACTTT. It translates to CASSLVSGGNSPLHF.